This T cell receptor (beta chain) is drawn from a study of CD4 and CD8 cells across lung adenocarcinoma regions. TCRdb recomputed calls from the PCR reads with MiXCR, one row per CDR3 protein. Of about 19,000 distinct CDR3 sequences listed, about 43% are singletons. The patients had localized lung adenocarcinoma, a non-small cell subtype. V gave up 0 bases and J gave up 5 bases, with 6 bases separating them. CDR1 and CDR2 (germline): MNHEY, SVGAGI. The CDR3 loop spans 13 amino acids. The chain combines TRBV6-5 with TRBJ2-3; no definite D call. Specimen: CD4+ T cells from the margin of a lung tumor. The source is a male donor with lung adenocarcinoma. The CD4 and CD8 labels of this study may be unreliable. CDR3: CASSYSWGDTQYF. CDR3 DNA: TGTGCCAGCAGTTACTCGTGGGGAGATACGCAGTATTTT.